A selection of T cell receptor beta chains follows, all from one sample in a study of blood T cell repertoires in COVID-19. Assay used: immunoSEQ multiplex PCR; TCRdb lists only in-frame clones, some missing. The sample has about 75,000 clones; 85% to 90% are singletons. Sequenced sample: peripheral blood. The receptors were sampled from a human donor in a cohort sampled during active COVID-19. Each CDR3 is given without its conserved first and last residue. Fields, in order: J gene, V gene, CDR3 protein.

TRBJ2-3	TRBV6-5	ASSYSGSTDTQY
TRBJ2-1	TRBV9	ASSVGLEDEQF
TRBJ1-2	TRBV5-6	ASSLRQVSVYGYT
TRBJ2-3	TRBV7-8	ASSLPSWEAGGTTDTQY
TRBJ1-4	TRBV5-1	ASSLRDPEEKLF
TRBJ2-7	TRBV11-2	ASSDTGTGLLYEQY
TRBJ2-3	TRBV19	ASRHSGSADTQY
TRBJ2-1	TRBV11-2	ASSLGVGEF
TRBJ2-2	TRBV28	ASSSSWAGHGELF
TRBJ2-3	TRBV19	ASSTGLHTDTQY
TRBJ1-5	TRBV20-1	SASQERGNQPQH
TRBJ1-2	TRBV11-2	ASSRLDGGYGYT
TRBJ2-2	TRBV6-5	ASSYSARAGELF
TRBJ2-7	TRBV27	ASSARLGSYEQY
TRBJ2-7	TRBV24-1	ATSDSGGGSAAYEQY
TRBJ2-1	TRBV3-1/TRBV3-2	ASSPRTSGRAPQLYNEQF
TRBJ2-1	TRBV7-3	ASSLIGSGGYNEQF
TRBJ1-2	TRBV6-5	ASRSGTVLNYGYT
TRBJ1-1	TRBV5-6	ASSLVEGALTEAF
TRBJ1-4	TRBV5-1	ASSPGPGEKLF
TRBJ2-3	TRBV5-6	ASSLGQGARDTQY
TRBJ1-5	TRBV7-2	ASSAQMSNQPQH
TRBJ2-5	TRBV3-1/TRBV3-2	ASSQERGTGMETQY
TRBJ1-5	TRBV28	ASSLPNQPQH
TRBJ1-3	TRBV28	ASSFPQGSGNTIY
TRBJ2-7	TRBV4-2	ASSQDDRGPPYEQY
TRBJ1-2	TRBV6-2/TRBV6-3	ASSNRLNYGYT
TRBJ2-5	TRBV5-1	ASSLQGARETQY
TRBJ1-1	TRBV25-1	ASSERDRVATEAF
TRBJ2-7	TRBV9	ASSPSRGSRRPYEQY
TRBJ2-5	TRBV29-1	SVVPREGPGETQY
TRBJ2-1	TRBV27	ASGQGELINEQF
TRBJ2-1	TRBV15	ATSRTSGADNEQF
TRBJ2-3	TRBV19	ASKRGREDTQY
TRBJ1-5	TRBV18	ASSSRDRAYQPQH
TRBJ2-6	TRBV27	ASSLGRGLSGANVLT
TRBJ2-3	TRBV14	ASSLGGAGTQY
TRBJ2-7	TRBV18	ASSPRTGAYEQY
TRBJ2-3	TRBV7-9	ATSGSGSTDTQY
TRBJ2-2	TRBV29-1	SVGRDKFGELF
TRBJ1-5	TRBV28	ASSPAAGTGGRREPQH
TRBJ2-7	TRBV19	ASSALTGTGSYEQY
TRBJ2-3	TRBV6-1	ASSEAGTGTPHTQY
TRBJ1-2	TRBV7-9	ASSLWTAANYGYT
TRBJ2-7	TRBV29-1	SVDSRDSYEQY
TRBJ2-7	TRBV6-5	ASSRGEGYYYEQY
TRBJ2-7	TRBV5-6	ASSPGSVGEQY
TRBJ2-2	TRBV18	ASSPPGQGTGELF
TRBJ2-3	TRBV7-2	ASSLDSSTDTQY
TRBJ2-7	TRBV1	TSSLGRTGGSYEQY
TRBJ2-1	TRBV28	ASSFVHGASGRSSYNEQF
TRBJ1-1	TRBV12-3/TRBV12-4	ASSLTGRAEAF